These T cell receptor beta chains were read from a single sample in a study of blood T cell repertoires in COVID-19. Produced via immunoSEQ multiplex PCR; TCRdb's table is partial and in-frame only. Of fewer than 350,000 clones in the sample, 70% to 90% were seen once. Sequencing input: PBMCs or T cells enriched from blood (not recorded which). The receptors shown here come from a woman between 35 and 50 years old with acute COVID-19. The CDR3 runs from the conserved cysteine through the conserved F or W. Fields, in order: J gene, D gene, clone size, V gene, CDR3 protein, CDR3 DNA. The D gene is left open where the match is weak. Clone sizes are given selectively: once, few, many, or a class where the clone is expanded.

>TRBJ2-4|TRBD2|-|TRBV5-1
CASSVSSGSAAKNIQYF
TGCGCCAGCAGTGTTTCAAGCGGGAGTGCGGCCAAAAACATTCAGTACTTC
>TRBJ1-6|TRBD1|few|TRBV5-1
CASSLARGGRRTYNSPLHF
TGCGCCAGCAGCTTGGCTAGAGGGGGCCGAAGGACCTATAATTCACCCCTCCACTTT
>TRBJ1-3|-|-|TRBV2
CASSDRRQGNTIYF
TGTGCCAGCAGTGATAGGAGGCAGGGAAACACCATATATTTT
>TRBJ1-2|TRBD1|-|TRBV27
CASSRDRVGFHYGYTF
TGTGCCAGCAGCCGGGACAGGGTGGGGTTTCACTATGGCTACACCTTC
>TRBJ2-2|-|-|TRBV24-1
CATSDAGTNTGELFF
TGTGCCACCAGTGATGCAGGGACGAACACCGGGGAGCTGTTTTTT
>TRBJ1-4|-|-|TRBV10-3
CAAGSTATNEKLFF
TGTGCCGCAGGATCGACGGCAACTAATGAAAAACTGTTTTTT
>TRBJ2-3|TRBD2|-|TRBV4-2
CASSQEPSGGSPTDTQYF
TGTGCCAGCAGCCAAGAACCTAGCGGGGGGTCCCCCACAGATACGCAGTATTTT
>TRBJ1-2|TRBD1|-|TRBV4-2
CASSHDRDYYGYTF
TGTGCCAGCAGCCACGACAGGGATTATTATGGCTACACCTTC
>TRBJ2-3|TRBD2|-|TRBV19
CASSSGLAGGHTQYF
TGTGCCAGTAGTAGCGGACTAGCGGGGGGGCATACGCAGTATTTT
>TRBJ2-7|-|-|TRBV28
CASSPYGIPYEQYF
TGTGCCAGCAGTCCCTACGGTATCCCCTACGAGCAGTACTTC
>TRBJ1-5|-|few|TRBV5-8
CASSSKRRRGTSNQPQHF
TGTGCCAGCAGCTCAAAAAGGAGGCGGGGGACTAGCAATCAGCCCCAGCATTTT
>TRBJ2-5|-|-|TRBV5-5
CASSSLGSGETQYF
TGTGCCAGCAGCTCGCTAGGGTCGGGGGAGACCCAGTACTTC
>TRBJ2-5|-|-|TRBV3-1/TRBV3-2
CASSQEPSRTQYF
TGTGCCAGCAGCCAAGAGCCCTCGAGGACCCAGTACTTC
>TRBJ2-1|-|-|TRBV28
CASSLNNEQFF
TGTGCCAGCAGTCTTAACAATGAGCAGTTCTTC
>TRBJ2-7|TRBD2|-|TRBV15
CATSLPGLAASYEQYF
TGTGCCACCAGCTTGCCGGGACTAGCGGCCTCCTACGAGCAGTACTTC
>TRBJ2-6|TRBD1|few|TRBV7-3
CASSAQGAEGANVLTF
TGTGCCAGCAGCGCCCAGGGGGCAGAAGGGGCCAACGTCCTGACTTTC
>TRBJ2-5|TRBD2|-|TRBV2
CASSDGLAGGSGTQYF
TGTGCCAGCAGTGACGGGCTAGCGGGGGGCTCGGGTACCCAGTACTTC
>TRBJ1-5|-|-|TRBV7-8
CASSLGASNQPQHF
TGTGCCAGCAGCTTAGGGGCAAGCAATCAGCCCCAGCATTTT
>TRBJ1-2|-|-|TRBV5-1
CASSLAIRDYGYTF
TGCGCCAGCAGCTTGGCCATACGGGACTATGGCTACACCTTC
>TRBJ2-1|TRBD2|-|TRBV19
CASGRTSGGSHNEQFF
TGTGCCAGCGGGAGGACTAGCGGGGGATCGCACAATGAGCAGTTCTTC
>TRBJ2-2|TRBD2|few|TRBV7-2
CASSLKRGRQYTGELFF
TGTGCCAGCAGCTTAAAGCGGGGGCGACAATACACCGGGGAGCTGTTTTTT
>TRBJ1-3|TRBD1|-|TRBV6-6
CASSATGAGNTIYF
TGTGCCAGCAGTGCTACAGGGGCGGGAAACACCATATATTTT
>TRBJ1-4|TRBD1|-|TRBV23-1
CASSQTPFTGDLSTNEKLFF
TGCGCCAGCAGTCAAACTCCCTTCACAGGGGACCTTTCAACTAATGAAAAACTGTTTTTT
>TRBJ2-1|TRBD2|-|TRBV4-1
CASSQEPTSGGRRSYNEQFF
TGCGCCAGCAGCCAAGAGCCGACTAGCGGGGGCCGACGCTCCTACAATGAGCAGTTCTTC
>TRBJ2-1|TRBD2|-|TRBV19
CASSLTGTSGNEQFF
TGTGCCAGTAGTCTAACCGGGACTAGCGGGAATGAGCAGTTCTTC
>TRBJ1-4|-|-|TRBV28
CASRPSQGRDEKLFF
TGTGCCAGCAGACCCTCACAGGGTAGAGATGAAAAACTGTTTTTT
>TRBJ1-2|TRBD1|-|TRBV7-9
CASSLSEGATEGYTF
TGTGCCAGCAGCCTATCAGAGGGGGCAACGGAGGGCTACACCTTC
>TRBJ1-1|-|-|TRBV6-5
CASSYNRYTEAFF
TGTGCCAGCAGTTACAACAGATACACTGAAGCTTTCTTT
>TRBJ2-7|TRBD1|-|TRBV6-2/TRBV6-3
CASSYGTGASNEQYF
TGTGCCAGCAGTTACGGGACAGGGGCCTCAAACGAGCAGTACTTC
>TRBJ2-7|-|-|TRBV15
CATSRGGLYEQYF
TGTGCCACCAGCAGAGGGGGCCTCTACGAGCAGTACTTC
>TRBJ1-2|-|few|TRBV5-6
CASSLQGSYGYTF
TGTGCCAGCAGCTTACAGGGATCCTATGGCTACACCTTC
>TRBJ2-7|-|-|TRBV7-9
CASSRDSTYEQYF
TGTGCCAGCAGCCGGGACTCAACCTACGAGCAGTACTTC
>TRBJ1-6|-|-|TRBV6-2/TRBV6-3
CASSPAEGVGFLSPLHF
TGTGCCAGCAGTCCAGCTGAGGGAGTGGGGTTTTTATCACCCCTCCACTTT
>TRBJ1-1|-|-|TRBV12-3/TRBV12-4
CASSPFEGTEAFF
TGTGCCAGCAGTCCGTTTGAGGGCACTGAAGCTTTCTTT
>TRBJ1-2|-|-|TRBV6-5
CASSRQTYNYGYTF
TGTGCCAGCAGCCGACAGACATATAACTATGGCTACACCTTC
>TRBJ1-1|-|-|TRBV4-3
CASSQDDRNTEAFF
TGCGCCAGCAGCCAAGATGACAGGAACACTGAAGCTTTCTTT
>TRBJ1-2|TRBD1|once|TRBV28
CASIRGTGGYTF
TGTGCCAGCATCAGGGGGACTGGGGGCTACACCTTC
>TRBJ2-2|-|-|TRBV5-6
CASSLDRPKNTGELFF
TGTGCCAGCAGCTTGGACAGGCCGAAAAACACCGGGGAGCTGTTTTTT
>TRBJ1-1|TRBD1|-|TRBV7-9
CASSLVVGGNLNTEAFF
TGTGCCAGCAGCTTAGTAGTAGGGGGCAATTTGAACACTGAAGCTTTCTTT
>TRBJ2-1|TRBD2|-|TRBV3-1/TRBV3-2
CASSQRGVAGPLLSNEQFF
TGTGCCAGCAGCCAACGGGGGGTAGCGGGGCCCCTACTGAGCAATGAGCAGTTCTTC
>TRBJ2-2|-|-|TRBV9
CASSVQGTNTGELFF
TGTGCCAGCAGCGTTCAGGGAACTAACACCGGGGAGCTGTTTTTT
>TRBJ2-1|TRBD2|-|TRBV6-2/TRBV6-3
CASSSRTSGGSRNEQFF
TGTGCCAGCAGTTCCCGGACTAGCGGAGGGAGTAGGAATGAGCAGTTCTTC
>TRBJ2-7|-|once|TRBV11-2
CASSSAGYEQYF
TGTGCCAGCAGCTCCGCAGGATACGAGCAGTACTTC
>TRBJ1-3|TRBD1|-|TRBV28
CASLPGTGSGNTIYF
TGTGCCAGCTTACCCGGGACAGGCTCTGGAAACACCATATATTTT
>TRBJ2-1|TRBD2|-|TRBV4-3
CASSQDGLAGLNSEQFF
TGCGCCAGCAGCCAAGATGGGCTAGCGGGGCTTAACAGTGAGCAGTTCTTC
>TRBJ1-5|TRBD1|-|TRBV6-5
CASSHRGSSNQPQHF
TGTGCCAGCAGTCACAGGGGGAGTTCCAATCAGCCCCAGCATTTT
>TRBJ1-2|-|-|TRBV4-3
CASSQDRGGGYTF
TGCGCCAGCAGCCAAGATCGAGGGGGAGGCTACACCTTC
>TRBJ1-1|-|few|TRBV6-5
CASTPRSNTEAFF
TGTGCCAGCACTCCACGGTCGAACACTGAAGCTTTCTTT
>TRBJ2-5|TRBD2|-|TRBV4-3
CASSQGHKRGQETQYF
TGCGCCAGCAGCCAAGGACATAAGCGGGGCCAAGAGACCCAGTACTTC